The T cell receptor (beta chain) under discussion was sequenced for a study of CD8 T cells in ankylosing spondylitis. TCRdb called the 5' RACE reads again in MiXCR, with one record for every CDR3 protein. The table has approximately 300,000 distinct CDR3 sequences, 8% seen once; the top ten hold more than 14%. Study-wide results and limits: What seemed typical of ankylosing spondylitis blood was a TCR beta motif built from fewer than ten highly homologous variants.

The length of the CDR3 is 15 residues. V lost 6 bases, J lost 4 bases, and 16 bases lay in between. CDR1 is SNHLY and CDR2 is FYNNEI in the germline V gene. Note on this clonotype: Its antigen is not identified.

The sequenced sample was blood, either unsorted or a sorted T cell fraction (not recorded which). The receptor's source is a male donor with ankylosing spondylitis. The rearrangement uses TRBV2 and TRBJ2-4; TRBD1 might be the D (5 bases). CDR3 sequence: CASRQNRAGKNIQYF. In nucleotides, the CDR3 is TGTGCCAGCAGACAAAATAGGGCAGGGAAAAACATTCAGTACTTC.